Included here is one T cell receptor beta chain sequence, with context. Its antigen is undetermined. V was clipped by 3 bases and J by 7 bases; unmatched bases: 4. Germline CDR1 SGDLS, CDR2 YYNGEE. The CDR3 is made up of 14 amino acids. The data stem from a study of shared clonotypes between healthy human individuals. Study results and limitations: Some naive CD4 clonotypes, 4% to 6%, turned up in common across a handful of donors.

Per the study methods: Junction-only immunoSEQ data arrived without quality scores, meaning filtering differed. Generated by immunoSEQ multiplex PCR, the TCRdb table keeps only in-frame clones and is missing some. The V and J calls and the clone size are those of that table, but D and trimming were determined from the DNA. The table has more than 850,000 clones, 75% to 80% seen once; the top ten hold more than 0.5%. The sequenced sample was memory CD4+ T cells from PBMCs. Subset here: CD45RA-negative fraction. This sequence joins TRBV9 and TRBJ2-1, with TRBD1 matching over 10 bases. The receptor was isolated from a man younger than 30 in good health. Some clones in this sample may be carry-over from other donors' samples. CDR3 coding DNA: TGTGCCAGCAGCGGGGGACAGGGGAGAAATGAGCAGTTCTTC. It specifies CASSGGQGRNEQFF.